This T cell receptor (beta chain) was identified during a study of kidney transplant recipient with SARS-CoV-2 infection. MiXCR was run by TCRdb on the reads, yielding one entry per CDR3 protein. The sample holds approximately 250,000 distinct CDR3 sequences, about 30% seen once. Concerning this clonotype: This may arise from a read error, as a much more abundant clone is one base away.

The CDR3 length is 15 residues. Germline loops: CDR1 SGDLS, CDR2 YYNGEE. This material consisted of a blood sample, taken at baseline and between days 110 and 120 from a kidney transplant recipient. The chain couples TRBV9 to TRBJ1-3; the D gene is possibly TRBD1 (5 bases). The receptor's source is a male patient aged 30 to 40 who had COVID-19 and was a kidney transplant recipient. Certain T cells may be donor cells from the graft. The CDR3: CAGSPETASGNTIYF. Here the CDR3 DNA reads TGTGCCGGCAGCCCTGAGACAGCCTCTGGAAACACCATATATTTT.